These 32 T cell receptor beta chains originate from one sample sequenced in a study of cytomegalovirus exposure and HLA in healthy donors. PCR employed 60 Vbeta and 13 Jbeta primers. The assay was immunoSEQ multiplex PCR, and TCRdb's table has in-frame clones only and misses some. The data hold some 140,000 clones, with more than 80% observed a single time. Sequencing input: PBMCs. These receptors all stem from a woman aged 25 to 39 in good health and CMV-seropositive.

This chain links TRBV30 with TRBJ2-7, with a weak D call TRBD1 (6 bases). The CDR3 is 13 residues long. Looked up from germline, CDR1 is GTSNPN and CDR2 is SVGIG (reference sequence). V gave up 2 bases and J gave up 0 bases, with 8 bases separating them. CDR3 loop: CAWSLGGSYEQYF. CDR3 nucleotides: TGTGCCTGGAGTTTAGGGGGCTCCTACGAGCAGTACTTC.

CDR3 loop: CASSFPAGGETQYF. CDR3 DNA sequence: TGTGCCAGCAGTTTCCCCGCAGGTGGGGAGACCCAGTACTTC. The rearrangement links TRBV5-4 to TRBJ2-5; D call uncertain. CDR3 length: 14 residues. Deletions cut 5 bases from V and 5 bases from J, with 16 bases between. From germline, CDR1 is SGHNT and CDR2 YYREEE (reference sequence).

The V call is TRBV19, the J call TRBJ1-2, with D possibly TRBD1 on 5 matching bases. The V end lost 8 bases, the J end lost 2 bases, and 18 bases lay between the germline ends. This CDR3 spans 15 amino acids. Germline-derived CDR1 and CDR2 are LNHDA and SQIVND (reference sequence). The CDR3 DNA is TGTGCCAGTCGAAAAGGAGGGACGGCGAACTATGGCTACACCTTC. Translating gives CASRKGGTANYGYTF.

The chain uses TRBV7-9 and TRBJ1-5; D remains ambiguous. CDR1 SEHNR and CDR2 FQNEAQ come from the germline V gene (reference sequence). V was clipped by 3 bases and J by 6 bases, with 12 bases between them. The CDR3 sequence is 14 residues long. The DNA of the CDR3 is TGTGCCAGCAGCTTGGGAGGGAACAGTCAGCCCCAGCATTTT. Its translation: CASSLGGNSQPQHF.

This chain links TRBV7-9 with TRBJ2-3; 7 positions match TRBD1. The CDR3 has 12 amino acids. V shed 1 base and J 9 bases; nucleotides not matched to a gene: 1. From germline, CDR1 is SEHNR and CDR2 FQNEAQ (reference sequence). The chain's CDR3 is CASSLEGGTQYF. In DNA, the CDR3 is TGTGCCAGCAGCTTAGAAGGGGGCACGCAGTATTTT. The whole variable domain, remainder taken from reference TRBV7-9 and TRBJ2-3, is DTGVSQNPRHKITKRGQNVTFRCDPISEHNRLYWYRQTLGQGPEFLTYFQNEAQLEKSRLLSDRFSAERPKGSFSTLEIQRTEQGDSAMYLCASSLEGGTQYFGPGTRLTVL.

The J gene is TRBJ2-5, the V gene TRBV27; 8 nucleotides agree with TRBD2. This CDR3 has 17 amino acids. Germline loops: CDR1 MNHEY, CDR2 SMNVEV (reference sequence). The V gene end was trimmed by 5 bases and the J gene end by 0 bases; junction bases not matched to a gene: 11. CDR3 in amino acids: CASSPLAGTSDQETQYF. The CDR3 DNA reads as TGTGCCAGCAGTCCCTTAGCGGGAACTAGCGACCAAGAGACCCAGTACTTC.

DNA of the CDR3: TGCGCCAGCAGCTTAACGGGTGGCGGAGAGACCCAGTACTTC. This sequence encodes CASSLTGGGETQYF. The chain links TRBV5-1 to TRBJ2-5, with D unresolved. This CDR3 region has 14 residues. Germline V gives CDR1 SGHRS, CDR2 YFSETQ. V gave up 2 bases and J gave up 4 bases, with 12 bases separating them.

The V gene is TRBV5-6, the J gene TRBJ2-1; D may be TRBD1 (6 bases). CDR1 and CDR2 from the germline V gene are SGHDT and YYEEEE. CDR3 length equals 15 residues. Trimming stripped 2 bases from V and 0 bases from J, with 9 bases between. CDR3 sequence reads: CASSFGQSSYNEQFF. The CDR3, as DNA: TGTGCCAGCAGCTTTGGACAGAGCTCCTACAATGAGCAGTTCTTC.

This chain connects TRBV6-5 to TRBJ2-7, with D possibly TRBD2 on 6 matching bases. Trimming removed 0 bases at V and 6 bases at J, with 15 bases between. This CDR3 spans 15 amino acids. CDR1 and CDR2 (germline): MNHEY, SVGAGI. CDR3 amino acids: CASSYSVGRDGEQYF. DNA of the CDR3: TGTGCCAGCAGTTACTCAGTAGGGCGGGATGGCGAGCAGTACTTC.

The chain is built from TRBV5-1 and TRBJ1-4; D remains unclear. Trimming took off 1 base at V and 2 bases at J, with 12 bases between the two ends. Looked up from germline, CDR1 is SGHRS and CDR2 is YFSETQ. The CDR3 is 16 amino acids. CDR3 sequence reads: CASSLMSIGTNEKLFF. The CDR3 nucleotides are TGCGCCAGCAGCTTGATGAGTATCGGGACTAATGAAAAACTGTTTTTT.

V and J are TRBV2 and TRBJ1-1; 8 nucleotides agree with TRBD1. V lost 8 bases, J lost 0 bases, and 11 bases stayed unmatched. This CDR3 spans 16 amino acids. CDR1 and CDR2 from the germline V gene are SNHLY and FYNNEI. CDR3 DNA sequence: TGTGCCAGCCTTAGGGACAGGTTCGGGATGAACACTGAAGCTTTCTTT. This translates into CASLRDRFGMNTEAFF.

The V call is TRBV6-6, the J call TRBJ1-1, with 10 nucleotides matching TRBD1. Germline V CDR1 and CDR2: MNHNY, SVGAGI (reference sequence). Losses at the gene ends were 4 bases for V and 5 bases for J; bases not matched to a gene: 7. The CDR3 length is 15 residues. The CDR3 here is CASSSDRGRGTEAFF. Here the CDR3 DNA reads TGTGCCAGCAGTTCCGACAGGGGGCGAGGGACTGAAGCTTTCTTT.

The gene calls are TRBV2 and TRBJ2-6; perhaps TRBD1 as D (5 bases). Trimming removed 4 bases at V and 4 bases at J, with 11 bases between. Germline CDR1 SNHLY, CDR2 FYNNEI. The length of the CDR3 is 15 residues. Here the CDR3 DNA reads TGTGCCAGCAGTGGTCAGGGCCCCGGGGCCAACGTCCTGACTTTC. This gives the protein CASSGQGPGANVLTF.

This clone turned up a few times. The V call is TRBV5-1, the J call TRBJ1-3, with D perhaps matching TRBD1 (5 bases). This CDR3 contains 17 residues. Germline CDR1 is SGHRS and CDR2 is YFSETQ. Between the trimmed V and J ends, which lost 3 bases and 3 bases, there was a span of 19 bases. In DNA form, the CDR3 reads TGCGCCAGCAGCTCCCTCCTCGGGGGGGGTAGTGGAAACACCATATATTTT. It specifies CASSSLLGGGSGNTIYF. Drawing the rest from reference TRBV5-1 and TRBJ1-3, the complete variable domain is KAGVTQTPRYLIKTRGQQVTLSCSPISGHRSVSWYQQTPGQGLQFLFEYFSETQRNKGNFPGRFSGRQFSNSRSEMNVSTLELGDSALYLCASSSLLGGGSGNTIYFGEGSWLTVV.

The chain links TRBV5-1 to TRBJ1-4; weak D call: TRBD1 (6 bases). Germline CDR1 is SGHRS and CDR2 is YFSETQ. Trimming shortened V by 5 bases and J by 11 bases, and 13 bases separated the two germline ends. The CDR3 is 12 residues long. CDR3 protein: CASSSGEGKLFF. CDR3 bases: TGCGCCAGCAGTTCAGGGGAGGGGAAACTGTTTTTT.

Details on this clone: Germline is not matched at one junction end, which may reflect a read error. The CDR3 bases are TGTGCTAGCACCCCTGGGTCGGGACAGGGGGCCAGGGAGCAGTTCTTC. Protein product: CASTPGSGQGAREQFF. The chain is built from TRBV7-7 and TRBJ2-1; 12 bases agree with TRBD1. Germline V gene data show CDR1 as SSHAT and CDR2 as FNYEAQ (reference sequence). CDR3 size: 16 residues.

Turning to this clone: A read error may produce the germline difference seen at one junction end. The chain has TRBV9 and TRBJ1-2, with a tentative D call TRBD1 (6 bases). This CDR3 is 13 amino acids long. Germline lookup yields CDR1 SGDLS and CDR2 YYNGEE. CDR3 DNA: TGTGCCAGCAGCACCGGTCCTTTGACAGGATCTCTTTTC. Translation gives CASSTGPLTGSLF. Variable domain in full (rest from reference TRBV9 and TRBJ1-2): DSGVTQTPKHLITATGQRVTLRCSPRSGDLSVYWYQQSLDQGLQFLIQYYNGEERAKGNILERFSAQQFPDLHSELNLSSLELGDSALYFCASSTGPLTGSLFGSGTRLTVV.

The chain combines TRBV7-2 with TRBJ2-2; TRBD2 aligns across 8 bases. Germline V gene lookup returns CDR1 SGHTA and CDR2 FQGNSA. Trimming cost V 5 bases and J 8 bases; bases outside gene matches: 7. CDR3 length: 14 residues. DNA of the CDR3: TGTGCCAGCAGCCTCCGGGGGGGGTCGGGGGAGCTGTTTTTT. It translates to CASSLRGGSGELFF.

The rearrangement links TRBV16 to TRBJ2-7, with 8 bases aligning to TRBD1. The CDR3 is 16 residues long. Unmatched junction bases numbered 4, after V lost 0 bases and J lost 0 bases. CDR1 is KGHSY and CDR2 is FQNENV in the germline V gene. DNA for the CDR3: TGTGCCAGCAGCCAATCGGCGGGACAGGCCTCCTACGAGCAGTACTTC. Translated: CASSQSAGQASYEQYF. Filled out from reference TRBV16 and TRBJ2-7, the complete variable domain reads GEEVAQTPKHLVRGEGQKAKLYCAPIKGHSYVFWYQQVLKNEFKFLISFQNENVFDETGMPKERFSAKCLPNSPCSLEIQATKLEDSAVYFCASSQSAGQASYEQYFGPGTRLTVT.

The V and J genes are TRBV5-1 and TRBJ2-3; TRBD1 is a possible D gene (6 bases). The CDR3 covers 13 residues. With 2 bases removed from V and 5 bases from J, the gap between germline ends came to 9 bases. The germline CDR1 and CDR2 sequences are SGHRS and YFSETQ. The CDR3 DNA follows: TGCGCCAGCAGCTTCGAAGGGGGAGATACGCAGTATTTT. Translation gives CASSFEGGDTQYF.

The V call is TRBV10-2, the J call TRBJ1-5; 9 bases map to TRBD1. Germline CDR1 and CDR2: WSHSY and SAAADI. The CDR3 has 14 residues. The J segment lost 7 bases and the V segment lost 6 bases, leaving 7 bases of the junction unmatched. CDR3 region: CASSPTGGEQPQHF. Here the CDR3 DNA reads TGCGCCAGCAGCCCGACAGGGGGGGAACAGCCCCAGCATTTT.

This clone is a singleton in its sample. The V gene is TRBV5-1, the J gene TRBJ1-4; D is unresolved. The CDR3 length is 13 residues. V lost 4 bases and J lost 9, with 13 bases in between. The germline V gene encodes CDR1 SGHRS and CDR2 YFSETQ. The CDR3 protein is CASSPSGGQKLFF. For the CDR3, the DNA is TGCGCCAGCAGCCCCTCAGGAGGGCAAAAACTGTTTTTT. Combining the CDR3 with reference TRBV5-1 and TRBJ1-4 gives the whole variable domain KAGVTQTPRYLIKTRGQQVTLSCSPISGHRSVSWYQQTPGQGLQFLFEYFSETQRNKGNFPGRFSGRQFSNSRSEMNVSTLELGDSALYLCASSPSGGQKLFFGSGTQLSVL.

V and J are TRBV28 and TRBJ1-5, with no clear D. V lost 4 bases and J lost 6, with 13 bases in between. Germline loops: CDR1 MDHEN, CDR2 SYDVKM. The CDR3 consists of 14 residues. The CDR3 DNA is TGTGCCAGCAGTTCGAACGGTCTCGGTCAGCCCCAGCATTTT. It codes for CASSSNGLGQPQHF.

The gene calls are TRBV19 and TRBJ1-5, with a weak D call TRBD1 (5 bases). From germline, CDR1 is LNHDA and CDR2 SQIVND (reference sequence). Trimming took off 8 bases at V and 4 bases at J, with 12 bases between the two ends. This CDR3 region has 13 residues. The CDR3 loop reads CASSGRANQPQHF. CDR3 nucleotide sequence: TGTGCCAGTTCGGGCAGGGCGAATCAGCCCCAGCATTTT. The full variable domain, with the rest looked up from reference TRBV19 and TRBJ1-5, is DGGITQSPKYLFRKEGQNVTLSCEQNLNHDAMYWYRQDPGQGLRLIYYSQIVNDFQKGDIAEGYSVSREKKESFPLTVTSAQKNPTAFYLCASSGRANQPQHFGDGTRLSIL.

The sample holds one count of this clone. The J gene is TRBJ2-7, the V gene TRBV28; 7 bases match TRBD1. The CDR3 length is 12 residues. V lost 4 bases and J lost 3; bases outside the gene matches: 0. Germline CDR1 and CDR2: MDHEN and SYDVKM. CDR3 region: CASSSGGYEQYF. CDR3 nucleotides: TGTGCCAGCAGTTCAGGGGGCTACGAGCAGTACTTC.

This chain uses TRBV9 with TRBJ2-1, with 8 nucleotides matching TRBD1. The CDR3 has 12 amino acids. The trim removed 3 bases at V and 8 bases at J, leaving 1 base unmatched. The germline CDR1 and CDR2 sequences are SGDLS and YYNGEE. This chain's CDR3 is CASSADRDEQFF. The DNA for the CDR3 is TGTGCCAGCAGCGCGGACAGGGATGAGCAGTTCTTC.

The CDR3 loop is CASSPSGGDYEQYF. Here the CDR3 DNA reads TGTGCCAGCAGTCCTAGCGGGGGGGACTACGAGCAGTACTTC. The V call is TRBV7-9, the J call TRBJ2-7; 12 bases are shared with TRBD2. The CDR3 has 14 amino acids. V lost 6 bases and J lost 3; bases outside the gene matches: 3. Germline V gene lookup returns CDR1 SEHNR and CDR2 FQNEAQ (reference sequence).

This clone appeared once. Other nucleotide sequences in the sample specify the same CDR3. The chain is built from TRBV5-1 and TRBJ2-3; 7 nucleotides align to TRBD1. The trim removed 4 bases at V and 2 bases at J, leaving 4 bases unmatched. This CDR3 is built from 14 residues. In germline, CDR1 is SGHRS, CDR2 YFSETQ. CDR3 DNA sequence: TGCGCCAGCAGCGGGGGACAGTCCACAGATACGCAGTATTTT. It translates to CASSGGQSTDTQYF.

This clone has more than one count but fewer than ten. CDR3 residues: CASSLSQLNYGYTF. The CDR3 DNA sequence: TGTGCCAGCAGCTTGTCACAGCTGAACTATGGCTACACCTTC. The chain is built from TRBV7-9 and TRBJ1-2; D gene unclear. Germline V gene lookup returns CDR1 SEHNR and CDR2 FQNEAQ (reference sequence). The CDR3 loop spans 14 amino acids. V dropped 3 bases and J dropped 2 bases, with 10 bases sitting between them.

The V and J genes are TRBV18 and TRBJ1-4; TRBD1 aligns across 8 bases. The CDR3 is 11 residues long. Per germline, CDR1 KGHSH and CDR2 LQKENI. V lost 6 bases and J lost 13; bases outside the gene matches: 4. In DNA, the CDR3 is TGTGCCAGCTCGCCCGACAGGGGACTGTTTTTT. It yields the protein CASSPDRGLFF.

The table lists this clone with a count of one. The chain links TRBV5-4 to TRBJ2-1, with 8 positions matching TRBD1. Trimming cost V 6 bases and J 0 bases; bases outside gene matches: 5. CDR1 is SGHNT and CDR2 is YYREEE in the germline V gene (reference sequence). CDR3 size: 15 residues. This CDR3 reads CASTRQGSSYNEQFF. The CDR3 region has the DNA TGTGCCAGCACCCGACAGGGGAGCTCCTACAATGAGCAGTTCTTC.

The rearrangement joins TRBV7-2 to TRBJ2-7, with TRBD1 matching 7 bases. The CDR3 is made up of 14 amino acids. The V and J ends lost 2 bases and 2 bases, in that order; junction bases with no gene match: 3. CDR1 and CDR2 from the germline V gene are SGHTA and FQGNSA. CDR3 in amino acids: CASSLRGQTYEQYF. As DNA, the CDR3 is TGTGCCAGCAGCTTACGGGGACAGACCTACGAGCAGTACTTC.